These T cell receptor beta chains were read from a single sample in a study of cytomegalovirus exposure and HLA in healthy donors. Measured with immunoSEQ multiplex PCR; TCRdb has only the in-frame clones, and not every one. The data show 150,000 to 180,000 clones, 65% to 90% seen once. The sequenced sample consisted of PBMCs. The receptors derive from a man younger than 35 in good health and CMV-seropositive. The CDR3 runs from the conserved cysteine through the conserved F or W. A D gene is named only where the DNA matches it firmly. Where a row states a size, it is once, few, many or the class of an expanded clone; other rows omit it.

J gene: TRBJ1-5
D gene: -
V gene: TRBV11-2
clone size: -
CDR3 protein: CASSLRGPGNQPQHF
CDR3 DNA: TGTGCCAGCAGCTTACGGGGTCCAGGCAATCAGCCCCAGCATTTT

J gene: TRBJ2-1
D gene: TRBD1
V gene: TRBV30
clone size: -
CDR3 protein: CAWSGGQGEDEQFF
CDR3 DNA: TGTGCCTGGAGTGGAGGACAGGGTGAAGATGAGCAGTTCTTC

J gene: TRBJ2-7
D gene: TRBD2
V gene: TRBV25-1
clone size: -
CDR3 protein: CASSGSGTSGTHSYEQYF
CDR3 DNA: TGTGCCAGCAGTGGCTCCGGGACTAGCGGGACTCACTCCTACGAGCAGTACTTC

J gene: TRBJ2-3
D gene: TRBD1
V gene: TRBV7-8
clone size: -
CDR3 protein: CASSLVGGTGTTDTQYF
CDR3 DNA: TGTGCCAGCAGCTTAGTAGGGGGGACAGGGACCACAGATACGCAGTATTTT

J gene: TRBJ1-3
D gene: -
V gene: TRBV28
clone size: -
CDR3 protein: CASSLSGSGNTIYF
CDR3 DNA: TGTGCCAGCAGTTTATCAGGCTCTGGAAACACCATATATTTT

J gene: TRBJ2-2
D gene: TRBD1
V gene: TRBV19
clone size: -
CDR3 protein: CASSRPRGLDTGELFF
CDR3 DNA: TGTGCCAGTAGTCGGCCTAGGGGGCTGGACACCGGGGAGCTGTTTTTT

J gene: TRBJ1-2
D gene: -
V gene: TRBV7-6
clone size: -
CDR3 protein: CASSGSGQNGYTF
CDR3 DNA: TGTGCCAGCAGCGGGTCGGGACAAAATGGCTACACCTTC

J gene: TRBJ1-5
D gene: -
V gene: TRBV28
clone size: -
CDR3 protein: CASSLGRDSNQPQHF
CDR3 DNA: TGTGCCAGCAGTTTAGGCAGGGATAGCAATCAGCCCCAGCATTTT

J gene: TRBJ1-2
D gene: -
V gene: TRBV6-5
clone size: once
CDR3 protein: CASSYRTGYYGYTF
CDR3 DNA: TGTGCCAGCAGTTACCGCACAGGGTACTATGGCTACACCTTC

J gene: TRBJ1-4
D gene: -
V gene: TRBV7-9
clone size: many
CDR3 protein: CASSRAAGETEKLFF
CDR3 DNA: TGTGCCAGCAGCCGAGCGGCAGGGGAGACTGAAAAACTGTTTTTT

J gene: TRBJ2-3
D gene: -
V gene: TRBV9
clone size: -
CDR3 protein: CASSVGSTVTDTQYF
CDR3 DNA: TGTGCCAGCAGCGTAGGTAGTACTGTCACAGATACGCAGTATTTT

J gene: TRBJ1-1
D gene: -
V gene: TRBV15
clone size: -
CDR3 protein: CATSRDANMDTEAFF
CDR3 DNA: TGTGCCACCAGCAGAGATGCTAATATGGACACTGAAGCTTTCTTT

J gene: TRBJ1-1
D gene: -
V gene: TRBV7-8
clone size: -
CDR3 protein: CASSLGIEHTEAFF
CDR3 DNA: TGTGCCAGCAGCTTAGGCATCGAGCACACTGAAGCTTTCTTT

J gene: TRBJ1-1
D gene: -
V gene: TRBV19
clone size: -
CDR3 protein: CASSINGGTEAFF
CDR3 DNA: TGTGCCAGTAGTATTAACGGGGGCACTGAAGCTTTCTTT

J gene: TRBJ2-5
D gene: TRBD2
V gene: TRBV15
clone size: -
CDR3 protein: CATSGKQSWLGGETQYF
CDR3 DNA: TGTGCCACCAGCGGTAAACAGTCTTGGCTGGGGGGGGAGACCCAGTACTTC

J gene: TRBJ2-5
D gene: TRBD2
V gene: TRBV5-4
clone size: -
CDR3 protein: CASSPRTSGSGTQYF
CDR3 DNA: TGTGCCAGCAGCCCCCGGACTAGCGGGAGTGGGACCCAGTACTTC

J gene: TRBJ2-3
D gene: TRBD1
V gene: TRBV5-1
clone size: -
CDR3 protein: CASSLGDRGLSTDTQYF
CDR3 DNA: TGCGCCAGCAGCTTGGGAGACAGGGGGCTGAGCACAGATACGCAGTATTTT

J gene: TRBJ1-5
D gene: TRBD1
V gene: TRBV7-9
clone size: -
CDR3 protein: CASSLGTGGNQPQHF
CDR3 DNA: TGTGCCAGCAGCTTGGGGACAGGGGGCAATCAGCCCCAGCATTTT

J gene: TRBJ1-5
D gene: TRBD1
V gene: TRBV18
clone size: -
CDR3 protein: CASSGTGGNNQPQHF
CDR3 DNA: TGTGCCAGCTCAGGGACAGGGGGGAACAATCAGCCCCAGCATTTT

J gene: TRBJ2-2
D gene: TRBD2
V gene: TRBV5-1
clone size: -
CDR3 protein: CASSFVAGEAGELFF
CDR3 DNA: TGCGCCAGCAGCTTTGTCGCGGGAGAAGCCGGGGAGCTGTTTTTT

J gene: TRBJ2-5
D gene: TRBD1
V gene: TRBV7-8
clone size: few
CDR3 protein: CASSLDRGETQYF
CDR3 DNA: TGTGCCAGCAGCCTAGACAGGGGTGAGACCCAGTACTTC

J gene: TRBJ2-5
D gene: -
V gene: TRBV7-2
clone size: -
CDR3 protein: CASSRTVQETQYF
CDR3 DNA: TGTGCCAGCAGCCGGACAGTCCAAGAGACCCAGTACTTC

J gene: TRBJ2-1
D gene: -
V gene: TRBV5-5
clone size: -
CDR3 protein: CASSPDRDEQFF
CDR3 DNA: TGTGCCAGCAGCCCCGACCGGGATGAGCAGTTCTTC

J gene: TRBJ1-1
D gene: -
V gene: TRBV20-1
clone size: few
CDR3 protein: CSARPGREAFF
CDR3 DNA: TGCAGTGCAAGACCAGGGAGGGAAGCTTTCTTT

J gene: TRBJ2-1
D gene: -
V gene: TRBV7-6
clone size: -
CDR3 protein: CASSLAGLAASYNEQFF
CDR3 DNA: TGTGCCAGCAGCTTAGCGGGTTTAGCGGCCTCCTACAATGAGCAGTTCTTC

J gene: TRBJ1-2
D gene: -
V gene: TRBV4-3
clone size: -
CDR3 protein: CASSQDRTTADYGYTF
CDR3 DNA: TGCGCCAGCAGCCAAGATCGAACCACGGCGGACTATGGCTACACCTTC

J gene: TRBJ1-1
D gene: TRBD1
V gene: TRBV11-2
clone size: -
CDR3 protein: CASSHTDRGGPEAFF
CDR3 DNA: TGTGCCAGCAGCCACACGGACAGGGGCGGCCCTGAAGCTTTCTTT

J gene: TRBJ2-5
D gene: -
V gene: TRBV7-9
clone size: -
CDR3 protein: CASSAPEETQYF
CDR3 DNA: TGTGCCAGCAGCGCCCCAGAAGAGACCCAGTACTTC

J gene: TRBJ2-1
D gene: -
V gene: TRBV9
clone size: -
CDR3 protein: CASSVDRAMDEQFF
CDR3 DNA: TGTGCCAGCAGCGTCGACAGAGCCATGGATGAGCAGTTCTTC

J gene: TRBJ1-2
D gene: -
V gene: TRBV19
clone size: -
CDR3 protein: CASTPGGGSNYGYTF
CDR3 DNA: TGTGCCAGTACCCCGGGGGGCGGCTCTAACTATGGCTACACCTTC

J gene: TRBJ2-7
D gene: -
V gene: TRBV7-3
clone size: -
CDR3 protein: CASSPDSTYEQYF
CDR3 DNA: TGTGCCAGCAGCCCCGACAGTACCTACGAGCAGTACTTC

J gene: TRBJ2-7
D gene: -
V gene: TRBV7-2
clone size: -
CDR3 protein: CASSGPGLGEQYF
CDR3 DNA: TGTGCCAGCAGCGGCCCAGGGTTGGGCGAGCAGTACTTC

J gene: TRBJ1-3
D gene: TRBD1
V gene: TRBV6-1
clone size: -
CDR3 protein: CASSALGTGDINTIYF
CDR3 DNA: TGTGCCAGCAGTGCCCTTGGGACAGGGGATATAAACACCATATATTTT

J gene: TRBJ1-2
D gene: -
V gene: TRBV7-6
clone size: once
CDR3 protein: CASSLGPGALANYGYTF
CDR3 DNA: TGTGCCAGCAGCTTAGGTCCTGGGGCTTTAGCTAACTATGGCTACACCTTC

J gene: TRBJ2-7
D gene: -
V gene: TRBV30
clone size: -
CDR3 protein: CAWAGNTYEQYF
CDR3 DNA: TGTGCCTGGGCGGGAAATACCTACGAGCAGTACTTC

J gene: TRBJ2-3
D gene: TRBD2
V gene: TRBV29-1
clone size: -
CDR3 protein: CSAPFGAGGTTDTQYF
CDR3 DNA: TGCAGCGCCCCCTTCGGGGCGGGGGGGACGACAGATACGCAGTATTTT

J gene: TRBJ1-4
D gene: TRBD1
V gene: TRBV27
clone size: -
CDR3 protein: CASRDWTGSNEKLFF
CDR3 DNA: TGTGCCAGCAGAGACTGGACAGGTAGTAATGAAAAACTGTTTTTT

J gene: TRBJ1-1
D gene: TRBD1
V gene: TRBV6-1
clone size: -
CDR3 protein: CASSPGQGHTEAFF
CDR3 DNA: TGTGCCAGCAGTCCGGGACAGGGTCACACTGAAGCTTTCTTT

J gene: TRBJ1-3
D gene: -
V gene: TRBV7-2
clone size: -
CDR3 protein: CASSRYSSGNTIYF
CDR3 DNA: TGTGCCAGCAGCCGCTACAGCTCTGGAAACACCATATATTTT

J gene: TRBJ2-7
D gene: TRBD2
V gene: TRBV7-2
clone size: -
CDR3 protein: CASSFGAGVGEQYF
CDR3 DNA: TGTGCCAGCAGCTTCGGCGCGGGGGTGGGGGAGCAGTACTTC

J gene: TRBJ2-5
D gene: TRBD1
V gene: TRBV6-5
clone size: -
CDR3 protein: CASTRPGTGDETQYF
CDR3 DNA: TGTGCCAGCACCCGACCCGGGACAGGGGACGAGACCCAGTACTTC

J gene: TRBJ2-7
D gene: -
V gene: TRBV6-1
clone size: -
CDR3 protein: CASSYRVPSYEQYF
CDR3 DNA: TGTGCCAGCAGCTACAGGGTTCCAAGCTACGAGCAGTACTTC

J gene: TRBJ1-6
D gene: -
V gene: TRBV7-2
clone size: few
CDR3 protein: CASSHRDINSPLHF
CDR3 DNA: TGTGCCAGCAGTCACCGGGACATCAATTCACCCCTCCACTTT

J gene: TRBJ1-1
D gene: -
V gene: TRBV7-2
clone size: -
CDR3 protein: CASSLQESTEAFF
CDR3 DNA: TGTGCCAGCAGCTTACAAGAGAGCACTGAAGCTTTCTTT

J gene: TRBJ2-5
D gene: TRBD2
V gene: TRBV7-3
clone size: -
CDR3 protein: CASSARAKRGETQYF
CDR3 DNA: TGTGCCAGCAGCGCCAGAGCCAAGCGGGGGGAGACCCAGTACTTC

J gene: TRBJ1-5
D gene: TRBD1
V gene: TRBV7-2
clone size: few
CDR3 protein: CASSHVGQGNQPQHF
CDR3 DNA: TGTGCCAGCAGCCACGTCGGACAGGGGAATCAGCCCCAGCATTTT

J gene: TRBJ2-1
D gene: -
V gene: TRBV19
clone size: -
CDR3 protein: CASSNQGPYNEQFF
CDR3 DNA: TGTGCCAGTAGTAACCAGGGCCCCTACAATGAGCAGTTCTTC

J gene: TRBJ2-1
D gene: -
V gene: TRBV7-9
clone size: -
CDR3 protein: CASSLVRLDEQFF
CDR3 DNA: TGTGCCAGCAGCTTGGTACGGTTGGATGAGCAGTTCTTC

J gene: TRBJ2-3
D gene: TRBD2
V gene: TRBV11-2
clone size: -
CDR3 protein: CASSPPPLAGGITDTQYF
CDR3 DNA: TGTGCCAGCAGCCCCCCCCCACTAGCGGGGGGAATCACAGATACGCAGTATTTT

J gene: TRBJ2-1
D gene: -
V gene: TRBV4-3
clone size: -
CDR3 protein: CASSQAHLIQDEQFF
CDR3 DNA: TGCGCCAGCAGCCAAGCGCACTTAATACAGGATGAGCAGTTCTTC

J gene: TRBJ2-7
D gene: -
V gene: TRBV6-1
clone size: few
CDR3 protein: CASRGRYEQYF
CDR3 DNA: TGTGCCAGCAGGGGGCGGTACGAGCAGTACTTC

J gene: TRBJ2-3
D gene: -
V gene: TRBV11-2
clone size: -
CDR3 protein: CASSLGDGGHTDTQYF
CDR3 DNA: TGTGCCAGCAGCTTAGGAGACGGGGGGCATACAGATACGCAGTATTTT

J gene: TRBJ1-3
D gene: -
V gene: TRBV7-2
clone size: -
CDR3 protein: CASSLRPAGSGNTIYF
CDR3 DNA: TGTGCCAGCAGCTTAAGACCCGCAGGGTCTGGAAACACCATATATTTT

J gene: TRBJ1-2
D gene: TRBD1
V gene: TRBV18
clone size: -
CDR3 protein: CASLRQGPYGYTF
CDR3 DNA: TGTGCCAGCCTGAGACAGGGGCCGTATGGCTACACCTTC

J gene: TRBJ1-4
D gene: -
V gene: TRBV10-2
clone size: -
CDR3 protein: CASSESAFEKLFF
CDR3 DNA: TGCGCCAGCAGTGAGTCGGCATTTGAAAAACTGTTTTTT